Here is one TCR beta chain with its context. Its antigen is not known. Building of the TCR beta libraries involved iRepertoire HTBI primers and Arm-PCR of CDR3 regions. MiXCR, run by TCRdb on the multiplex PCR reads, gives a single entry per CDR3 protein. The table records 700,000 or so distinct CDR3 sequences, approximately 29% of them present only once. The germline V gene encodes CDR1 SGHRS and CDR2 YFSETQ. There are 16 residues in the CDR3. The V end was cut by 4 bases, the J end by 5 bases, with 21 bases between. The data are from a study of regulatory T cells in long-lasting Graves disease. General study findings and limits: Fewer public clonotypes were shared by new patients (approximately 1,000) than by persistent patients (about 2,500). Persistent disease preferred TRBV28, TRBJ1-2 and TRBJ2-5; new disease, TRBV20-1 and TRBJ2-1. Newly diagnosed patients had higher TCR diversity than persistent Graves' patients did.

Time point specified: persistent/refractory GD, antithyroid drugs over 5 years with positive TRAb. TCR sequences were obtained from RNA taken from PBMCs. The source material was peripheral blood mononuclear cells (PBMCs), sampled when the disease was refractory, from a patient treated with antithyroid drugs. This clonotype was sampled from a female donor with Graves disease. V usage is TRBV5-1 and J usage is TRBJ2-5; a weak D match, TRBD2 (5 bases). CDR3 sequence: CASSPLARGSRETQYF. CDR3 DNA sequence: TGCGCCAGCAGCCCTCTAGCCAGAGGTTCACGGGAGACCCAGTACTTC.